Following are 22 T cell receptor beta chains from one sample sequenced in a study of cytomegalovirus exposure and HLA in healthy donors. The PCR employed 60 Vbeta primers together with 13 Jbeta primers. Profiling relied on immunoSEQ multiplex PCR, and the TCRdb table lists in-frame clones only, not all of them. This table has fewer than 250,000 clones, about four fifths appearing once. The source material was PBMCs. These receptors were obtained from a male donor in good health and CMV-seropositive.

CDR3 in DNA: TGTGCCACCCGGACTAGCGCGTCCTACGAGCAGTACTTC. This encodes CATRTSASYEQYF. This rearrangement joins TRBV25-1 to TRBJ2-7; TRBD2 matches at 9 bases. Germline CDR1 MGHDK, CDR2 SYGVNS. This CDR3 has 13 residues. Trimming removed 10 bases from V and 1 base from J; junction bases left unmatched: 5.

About this clone: The junction does not match germline at one end; this may be a read error. The genes are TRBV7-9 and TRBJ1-5; no clear D gene. The germline V gene has CDR1 SEHNR and CDR2 FQNEAQ (reference sequence). This CDR3 spans 12 amino acids. The CDR3 sequence: CSSSRENQPQHF. CDR3 in DNA: TGTTCCAGCAGCCGGGAGAATCAGCCCCAGCATTTT. The complete variable domain, with remaining parts taken from reference TRBV7-9 and TRBJ1-5, reads DTGVSQNPRHKITKRGQNVTFRCDPISEHNRLYWYRQTLGQGPEFLTYFQNEAQLEKSRLLSDRFSAERPKGSFSTLEIQRTEQGDSAMYLCSSSRENQPQHFGDGTRLSIL.

This clone was counted a single time. This rearrangement joins TRBV4-2 to TRBJ2-1; D remains ambiguous. The length of the CDR3 is 16 residues. Trimming pared 2 bases from V and 6 bases from J, leaving 17 bases between. Germline CDR1 reads LGHNA; CDR2 reads YNFKEQ. The CDR3 nucleotides are TGTGCCAGCAGCCAACCTACAACGACATGGGCCAATGAGCAGTTCTTC. This codes for CASSQPTTTWANEQFF.

The chain recombines TRBV7-8 with TRBJ2-4; 9 bases map to TRBD1. Germline CDR1 and CDR2: SGHVS and FQNEAQ. After removal of 5 bases from V and 4 bases from J, the junction contained 6 bases not matched to a gene. CDR3 length: 15 amino acids. The CDR3 protein is CASSGTGGVKNIQYF. The CDR3 nucleotides are TGTGCCAGCAGCGGTACAGGGGGCGTTAAAAACATTCAGTACTTC.

Remarks on this clone: Other DNA sequences from this sample encode an identical CDR3 as well. The rearrangement uses TRBV7-2 and TRBJ2-7; D might be TRBD1 (5 bases). The CDR3 has 13 amino acids. Trimming took 5 bases from V and 6 from J, leaving 14 bases between them. CDR1 is SGHTA, CDR2 FQGNSA, per germline. CDR3 in amino acids: CASSTRVRGEQYF. CDR3 bases: TGTGCCAGCAGCACCAGGGTTAGGGGCGAGCAGTACTTC.

The chain has TRBV7-3 and TRBJ2-2; 12 bases are a match to TRBD2. Unmatched junction bases numbered 2, after V lost 2 bases and J lost 4 bases. Germline CDR1 SGHTA, CDR2 FQGTGA. The CDR3 spans 16 residues. CDR3 amino acids: CASSLGGLAGTGELFF. DNA for the CDR3: TGTGCCAGCAGCTTAGGGGGACTAGCGGGCACCGGGGAGCTGTTTTTT.

This chain connects TRBV5-1 to TRBJ2-4, with 9 bases identical to TRBD1. This CDR3 contains 19 residues. Germline V gene data show CDR1 as SGHRS and CDR2 as YFSETQ. V trimming: 0 bases; J trimming: 2 bases; junction bases outside the gene matches: 12. The CDR3 region has the DNA TGCGCCAGCAGCTTGGCACTGACTTGGGACAGGGAGCCCAAAAACATTCAGTACTTC. The encoded protein is CASSLALTWDREPKNIQYF.

Turning to this clone: The sample carries other DNA sequences with the same CDR3. This chain uses TRBV18 with TRBJ1-6; perhaps TRBD1 as D (5 bases). This CDR3 spans 13 amino acids. CDR1 is KGHSH, CDR2 LQKENI, per germline. V gave up 3 bases and J gave up 7 bases, with 7 bases separating them. In DNA, the CDR3 is TGTGCCAGCTCACCTGACAGAAATTCACCCCTCCACTTT. Residues: CASSPDRNSPLHF. Based on the CDR3 plus reference TRBV18 and TRBJ1-6, the full variable domain is NAGVMQNPRHLVRRRGQEARLRCSPMKGHSHVYWYRQLPEEGLKFMVYLQKENIIDESGMPKERFSAEFPKEGPSILRIQQVVRGDSAAYFCASSPDRNSPLHFGNGTRLTVT.

This clone appeared a few times. The genes are TRBV9 and TRBJ2-1, with 7 bases identical to TRBD1. The CDR3 is 16 amino acids. Germline CDR1 SGDLS, CDR2 YYNGEE. With 0 bases clipped from V and 4 bases from J, the junction kept 7 bases outside the gene matches. CDR3 region: CASSVEGQTTYNEQFF. The CDR3 DNA reads TGTGCCAGCAGCGTAGAGGGACAGACTACGTACAATGAGCAGTTCTTC.

The V and J genes are TRBV28 and TRBJ2-3; TRBD2 might be the D (6 bases). Trimming took off 8 bases at V and 1 base at J, with 16 bases between the two ends. CDR3 length: 15 residues. Germline-derived CDR1 and CDR2 are MDHEN and SYDVKM. The CDR3 nucleotides read TGTGCCAGCTTGTTAACGGGAGATGGCACAGATACGCAGTATTTT. It is translated as CASLLTGDGTDTQYF. The full variable domain, its missing parts supplied by reference TRBV28 and TRBJ2-3, is DVKVTQSSRYLVKRTGEKVFLECVQDMDHENMFWYRQDPGLGLRLIYFSYDVKMKEKGDIPEGYSVSREKKERFSLILESASTNQTSMYLCASLLTGDGTDTQYFGPGTRLTVL.

Only a few counts were recorded for this clone. The chain uses TRBV9 and TRBJ2-7; 8 bases are shared with TRBD2. J was trimmed by 5 bases and V by 0 bases; bases with no gene match: 7. Germline assignment: CDR1 SGDLS and CDR2 YYNGEE. There are 15 residues in the CDR3. CDR3: CASSVVGSGVDEQYF. The CDR3 nucleotides are TGTGCCAGCAGCGTAGTGGGTAGCGGGGTGGACGAGCAGTACTTC.

The chain couples TRBV28 to TRBJ2-1, with 14 bases matching TRBD2. V was clipped by 3 bases and J by 9 bases; unmatched bases: 7. CDR1 and CDR2 (germline): MDHEN, SYDVKM. This CDR3 is 16 amino acids long. The CDR3 sequence: CASSFSGLAGVGEQFF. The CDR3 region has the DNA TGTGCCAGCAGTTTTTCGGGACTAGCGGGAGTTGGTGAGCAGTTCTTC.

V usage is TRBV29-1 and J usage is TRBJ1-4, with no clear D. The length of the CDR3 is 13 residues. Trimming pared 7 bases from V and 7 bases from J, leaving 16 bases between. Germline assignment: CDR1 SQVTM and CDR2 ANQGSEA. The CDR3 coding sequence is TGCAGCGCTCAGGAAGGCGTCGGTGAAAAACTGTTTTTT. This gives the protein CSAQEGVGEKLFF.

About this clone: At one end, the junction sequence differs from germline, possibly due to a read error. The sample contains more than one DNA sequence encoding this CDR3. The V and J genes are TRBV18 and TRBJ1-5, with D unresolved. The length of the CDR3 is 12 residues. The germline gives CDR1 KGHSH, CDR2 LQKENI. This CDR3 reads CASSPLGQPQHF. In DNA form, the CDR3 reads TGTGCCAGCTCACCATTGGGCCAGCCCCAGCACTTT. The whole variable domain, filled in from reference TRBV18 and TRBJ1-5, reads NAGVMQNPRHLVRRRGQEARLRCSPMKGHSHVYWYRQLPEEGLKFMVYLQKENIIDESGMPKERFSAEFPKEGPSILRIQQVVRGDSAAYFCASSPLGQPQHFGDGTRLSIL.

To note about this clone: The junction shows a germline mismatch at one end, possibly a read error. The J gene is TRBJ1-2, the V gene TRBV7-9; a weak D match, TRBD1 (5 bases). CDR1 and CDR2 from the germline V gene are SEHNR and FQNEAQ (reference sequence). This CDR3 has 11 amino acids. CDR3 nucleotides: TGTTCCAGCAGCTTTGGCAGGGACTACACCTTC. Translated, it gives CSSSFGRDYTF.

V gene TRBV19 combines with J gene TRBJ1-2, with TRBD1 identical over 12 bases. The germline V gene has CDR1 LNHDA and CDR2 SQIVND (reference sequence). J lost 4 bases, V lost 3 bases, and 3 bases had no gene match. The CDR3 is 15 amino acids. CDR3 loop: CASSIGTGGSYGYTF. For the CDR3, the DNA is TGTGCCAGTAGTATCGGGACAGGGGGCAGCTATGGCTACACCTTC.

This chain uses TRBV5-8 with TRBJ2-5; D is ambiguous. The V gene lost 2 bases and the J gene lost 2 bases, with 10 bases spanning the gap. The CDR3 is 14 amino acids. CDR1 and CDR2 (germline): SGHTS, YDEGEE. The CDR3 is CASSLDSGQETQYF. The DNA of the CDR3 is TGTGCCAGCAGCTTAGATTCCGGGCAAGAGACCCAGTACTTC.

The chain uses TRBV5-4 and TRBJ2-7, with a tentative D call TRBD1 (8 bases). Trimming shortened V by 4 bases and J by 10 bases, and 27 bases separated the two germline ends. The CDR3 length is 16 residues. In germline, CDR1 is SGHNT, CDR2 YYREEE (reference sequence). The CDR3 region has the DNA TGTGCCAGCAGCCCAGGGGGCGGGGGTGTGGTTTCGTTACAGTACTTC. This codes for CASSPGGGGVVSLQYF.

V and J are TRBV28 and TRBJ1-2, with D unresolved. The germline V gene has CDR1 MDHEN and CDR2 SYDVKM. CDR3 length equals 16 residues. V lost 6 bases, J lost 5 bases, and 22 bases lay in between. DNA for the CDR3: TGTGCCAGCAGAAACACCCCAGGCAACAGCTATTATGGCTACACCTTC. Its translation is CASRNTPGNSYYGYTF.

Only one count was recorded for this clone. The rearrangement uses TRBV18 and TRBJ1-2; TRBD1 agrees at 11 bases. The CDR3 is made up of 15 amino acids. Germline V gene data show CDR1 as KGHSH and CDR2 as LQKENI. With V trimmed by 3 bases and J by 8 bases, 8 bases remained unmatched. The CDR3 bases are TGTGCCAGCTCACCGGCCGGGACAGGGGGTAACGGCTACACCTTC. Translated: CASSPAGTGGNGYTF.

This rearrangement joins TRBV6-5 to TRBJ2-1, with 7 bases lining up with TRBD1. From germline, CDR1 is MNHEY and CDR2 SVGAGI. This CDR3 region has 15 residues. With 5 bases clipped from V and 5 bases from J, the junction kept 9 bases outside the gene matches. CDR3 nucleotide sequence: TGTGCCAGCAGTCCTCCGGACAGGATAAACAATGAGCAGTTCTTC. As protein: CASSPPDRINNEQFF.

The chain links TRBV14 to TRBJ1-1; no clear D. CDR3 size: 14 residues. V was pared by 1 base and J by 10 bases, with 16 bases between. The germline CDR1 and CDR2 sequences are SGHDN and FVKESK. CDR3 nucleotide sequence: TGTGCCAGCAGCCAAGGGGTTAGGAGGGAAGGAGCTTTCTTT. Translated: CASSQGVRREGAFF.